The T cell receptor (beta chain) described here comes from a study of radiotherapy plus CTLA-4 blockade in lung cancer. Findings and limits, study-wide: Radiotherapy was combined with ipilimumab, and tumor-derived TCR clones then expanded in blood.

With ipilimumab providing CTLA-4 blockade, focal radiation was administered to patients who had chemo-refractory metastatic non-small-cell lung cancer. The CDR3 has 15 residues. The germline CDR1 and CDR2 sequences are MNHEY and SVGAGI. V was pared by 6 bases and J by 11 bases, with 24 bases between. Here immunoSEQ multiplex PCR was the method, and the copy in TCRdb shows in-frame clones only, minus some. The table has under 50,000 clones, 80% to 90% seen once. Details on this clone: Its antigen is currently unknown.

This TCR was recovered from a human donor with non-small cell lung cancer whose response to radiotherapy plus ipilimumab could not be evaluated. This chain links TRBV6-5 with TRBJ2-3; possibly TRBD1 for D (5 bases). Sequencing used peripheral blood, obtained from a patient treated with radiotherapy plus ipilimumab. The CDR3 region has the DNA TGTGCCAGCAGAGAGGACATACCCTTTGGGTATAAGCAGTATTTT. Amino acids: CASREDIPFGYKQYF.